This TCR beta chain stems from a study of T cell changes during pregnancy in multiple sclerosis. The CDR3 is 15 residues long. The germline V gene has CDR1 LGHNA and CDR2 YNFKEQ. The V and J ends lost 1 base and 7 bases, in that order; junction bases with no gene match: 5. This clone occurred once. Produced via immunoSEQ multiplex PCR; TCRdb's table is partial and in-frame only. The table shows roughly 75,000 clones, with 92% occurring only once. The source was peripheral blood, collected in the third trimester of pregnancy. The TCR originated in a female donor in good health, enrolled as a control in a pregnancy study. This chain uses TRBV4-2 with TRBJ2-1; 9 nucleotides line up with TRBD2. CDR3 region: CASSQGASGNNEQFF. Written as DNA, the CDR3 is TGTGCCAGCAGCCAAGGAGCTAGCGGGAATAATGAGCAGTTCTTC.